This note documents a single T cell receptor (beta chain) sequence. This clonotype was found once. No antigen is known for it. The sample holds no much larger clone one base away, and base qualities are not on file. A lone read is weak support. This sample is part of a study of neurological immune-mediated disorders (dated by TCRdb to the late 2010s). Background on the whole study: Of the approximately 34 multiple sclerosis patients, around 30 had relapsing-remitting MS and 3 had secondary progressive MS. Peripheral blood TCR-beta repertoires from patients with HTLV-I-associated myelopathy (HAM/TSP), patients with multiple sclerosis, and healthy controls were compared in the study using UMI-based sequencing. Longitudinal samples, technical triplicates and paired sorted CD4+ and CD8+ T-cell subsets, alongside PBMC samples, were included among the roughly 98 TCR-beta libraries. The cohort was made up of 68 subjects, consisting of 14 HAM/TSP patients, approximately 35 multiple sclerosis patients and around 20 healthy controls. Broad study findings and their caveats: The highest TCR clonal expansion was observed in HAM/TSP patients, whereas the lowest was observed in MS patients, even when compared with healthy controls. No identical CDR3 amino acid sequences were found to be shared among expanded clones across subjects, suggesting that TCR-beta repertoires were private in all groups. Repertoires from 18 of 34 MS patients were grouped by phylogenetic analysis into a cluster of related CDR3 sequences, suggesting a possible repertoire-level signature. The MS cluster was not associated with any clinical or MRI features, and the authors stated that larger cohorts are needed.

Between the V and J ends, shortened by 4 bases and 6 bases respectively, the junction contains 17 bases. The CDR3 runs 14 residues from the cysteine to the phenylalanine. Only the CDR3 DNA stays, 42 bases, in frame from base 1. The germline V gene supplies CDR1 SGHRS and CDR2 YFSETQ. cDNA synthesis used template-switch 5'RACE with a primer carrying a 10-nucleotide random unique molecular identifier tagging each TCR transcript. Over 170 million TCR-beta sequences, covering 15-18 subjects, were produced in each sequencing run. The RNeasy kit was used for extraction of total RNA. Using the KAPA Real-time Library Amplification kit, TCR-beta VDJ regions were amplified with primers for the TCR constant region and the 5'RACE anchor. A first PCR added sample indexes and Illumina adaptors, and a second PCR then raised library yield. The roughly 650 bp TCR product was size-selected on a 2% E-gel SizeSelection system after Ampure bead purification. Before pooling, library quality was checked on a Bioanalyzer, concentration was measured with Qubit, and libraries were quantified with the Kapa Library Quantification kit. Libraries were sequenced paired-end 2 x 150 bp on an Illumina HiSeq 2500. To increase sequence diversity, roughly 23-30% phiX was spiked into each library pool. The authors' analysis ran thus. Quality-filtered reads were processed with the UMI-based MiGEC pipeline, which removed over 80% of raw TCR sequences during error correction. VDJ genes were aligned to IMGT germline references, and each clonotype was defined by a unique CDR3 amino acid sequence together with V-J genes. Clonal expansion, Shannon diversity and CDR3 relatedness were evaluated with VDJtools (CalcPairwiseDistances, ClusterSamples), while phylogenetic trees were built in CLCbio workbench. Using coefficient-of-variation modelling across technical triplicates, the study counted a clone as expanded if it had at least 8 unique UMIs. TCRdb's own reprocessing of the public reads used fastp at Q25 and MiXCR and kept productive beta chains. Entries are consolidated by CDR3 protein sequence, retaining the most common genes and DNA. TCRdb assigned the V and J calls; the authors' analysis was not used. The sample table shows tens of thousands of distinct CDR3 sequences, and 3.5% to 5.5% are seen once. The ten largest clones represent 6.9% of the sample.

For unsorted PBMC libraries, 2 million PBMCs were used after storage in RNAlater at -80 degrees C until RNA extraction. The multiple sclerosis patients were enrolled in a US clinical protocol that evaluated disease progression with magnetic resonance imaging. Peripheral blood was subjected to Ficoll-Hypaque density gradient centrifugation to isolate PBMCs, which were then cryopreserved in liquid nitrogen. The source material was PBMCs. Recombination connected TRBV5-1 to TRBJ2-7; TRBD1 is a possible D gene, resting on 7 matching bases. The receptor was derived from a man younger than 40 with multiple sclerosis. The sequenced DNA is TGCGCCAGCAGCCCGGAGGGACAGTCGTGCGAGCAGTACTTC. It codes for CASSPEGQSCEQYF.